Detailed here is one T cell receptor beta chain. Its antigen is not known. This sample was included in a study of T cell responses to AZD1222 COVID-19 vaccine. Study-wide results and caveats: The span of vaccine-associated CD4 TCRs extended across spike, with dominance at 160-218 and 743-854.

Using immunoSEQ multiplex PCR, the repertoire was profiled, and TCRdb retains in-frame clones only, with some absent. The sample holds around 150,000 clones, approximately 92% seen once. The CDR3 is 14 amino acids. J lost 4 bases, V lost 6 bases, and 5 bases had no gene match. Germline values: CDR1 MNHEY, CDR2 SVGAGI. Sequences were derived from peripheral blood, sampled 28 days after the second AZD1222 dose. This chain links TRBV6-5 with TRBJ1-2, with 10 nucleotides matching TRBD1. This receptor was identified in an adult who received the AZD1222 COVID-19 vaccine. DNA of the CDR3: TGTGCCAGCAGCAGGGGACAGGGGAGCTATGGCTACACCTTC. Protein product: CASSRGQGSYGYTF.